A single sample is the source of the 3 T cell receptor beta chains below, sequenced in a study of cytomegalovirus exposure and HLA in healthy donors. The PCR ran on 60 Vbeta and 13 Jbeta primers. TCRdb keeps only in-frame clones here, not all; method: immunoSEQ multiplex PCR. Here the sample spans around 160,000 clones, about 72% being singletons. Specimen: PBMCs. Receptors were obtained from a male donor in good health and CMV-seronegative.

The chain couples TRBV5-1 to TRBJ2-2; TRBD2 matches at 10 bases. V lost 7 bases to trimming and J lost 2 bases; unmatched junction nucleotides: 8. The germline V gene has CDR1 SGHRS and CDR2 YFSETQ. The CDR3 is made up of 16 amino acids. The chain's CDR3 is CASSASGGPNTGELFF. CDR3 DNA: TGCGCCAGCTCGGCTAGCGGGGGACCTAACACCGGGGAGCTGTTTTTT.

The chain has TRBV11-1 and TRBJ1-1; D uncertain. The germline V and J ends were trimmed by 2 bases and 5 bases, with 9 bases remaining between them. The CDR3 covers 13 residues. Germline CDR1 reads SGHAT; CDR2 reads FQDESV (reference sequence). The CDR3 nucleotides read TGTGCCAGCAGCTTATCCGGGTGGACTGAAGCTTTCTTT. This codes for CASSLSGWTEAFF.

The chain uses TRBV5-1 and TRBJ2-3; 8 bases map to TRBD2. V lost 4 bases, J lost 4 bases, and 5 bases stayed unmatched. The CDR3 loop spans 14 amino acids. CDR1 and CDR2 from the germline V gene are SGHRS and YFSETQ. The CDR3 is CASSRAGVADTQYF. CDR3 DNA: TGCGCCAGCAGCCGAGCGGGAGTAGCAGATACGCAGTATTTT.